This T cell receptor (beta chain) comes out of a study of blood T cell repertoires in COVID-19. Sequenced by immunoSEQ multiplex PCR; TCRdb stores in-frame clones only, minus some. The table has about 33,000 clones, around 73% seen once. The V and J ends lost 6 bases and 7 bases respectively, with 19 bases between them. Germline V gives CDR1 KGHSH, CDR2 LQKENI. CDR3 length: 15 amino acids. The chain couples TRBV18 to TRBJ1-5, with D unclear. The sample was peripheral blood. The clonotype comes from an elderly man with acute or convalescent COVID-19. The CDR3 DNA reads as TGTGCCAGCTCTACGGGAGGTTCCCACTTCCAGCCCCAGCATTTT. It yields the protein CASSTGGSHFQPQHF.